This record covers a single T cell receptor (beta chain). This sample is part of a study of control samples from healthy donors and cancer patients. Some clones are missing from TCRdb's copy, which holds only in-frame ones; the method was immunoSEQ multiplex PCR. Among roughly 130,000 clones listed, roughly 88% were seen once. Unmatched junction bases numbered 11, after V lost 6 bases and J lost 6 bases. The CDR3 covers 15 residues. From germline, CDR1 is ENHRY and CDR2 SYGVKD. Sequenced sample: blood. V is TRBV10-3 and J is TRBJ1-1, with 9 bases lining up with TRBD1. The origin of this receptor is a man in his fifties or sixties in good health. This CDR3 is CAIRGTGGDLAEAFF. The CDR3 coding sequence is TGTGCCATCAGGGGAACAGGGGGCGACCTAGCTGAAGCTTTCTTT.